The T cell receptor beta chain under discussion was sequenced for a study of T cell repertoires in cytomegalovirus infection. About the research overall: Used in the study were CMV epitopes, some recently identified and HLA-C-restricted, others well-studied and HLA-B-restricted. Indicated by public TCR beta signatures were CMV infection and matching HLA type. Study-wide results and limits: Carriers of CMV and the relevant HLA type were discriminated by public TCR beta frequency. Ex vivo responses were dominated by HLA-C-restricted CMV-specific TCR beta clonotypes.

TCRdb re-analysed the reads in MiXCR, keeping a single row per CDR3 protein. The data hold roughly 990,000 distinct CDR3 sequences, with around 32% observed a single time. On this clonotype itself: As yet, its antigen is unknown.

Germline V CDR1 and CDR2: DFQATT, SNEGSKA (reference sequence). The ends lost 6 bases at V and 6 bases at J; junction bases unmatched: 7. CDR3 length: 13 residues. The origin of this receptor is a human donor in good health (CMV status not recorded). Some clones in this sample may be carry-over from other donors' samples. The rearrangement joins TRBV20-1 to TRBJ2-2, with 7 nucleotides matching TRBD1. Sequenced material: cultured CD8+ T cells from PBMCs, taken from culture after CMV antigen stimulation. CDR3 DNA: TGCAGTGCGCCCGAAGGGGGCCCCGGGGAGCTGTTTTTT. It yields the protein CSAPEGGPGELFF.